This entry is about one TCR beta chain. V shed 4 bases and J shed 8 bases, with 18 bases lying between them. CDR3 length: 14 residues. CDR1 and CDR2 (germline): SGHRS, YFSETQ. The entry originates in a study of blood T cell repertoires in COVID-19. In the original processing: Reference gene primer amplification gave estimated nucleated cell counts. Data came from immunoSEQ multiplex PCR; TCRdb stores just in-frame clones and leaves some out. V and J calls and clone size come straight from that table; D and trimming were deduced from the DNA. The table has about 240,000 clones, roughly 83% seen once. V is TRBV5-1 and J is TRBJ1-2; a possible D gene is TRBD1 (5 bases). The clonotype was recovered from an older man with acute or convalescent COVID-19. The sequenced material came from peripheral blood. CDR3: CASSPGGGRSGYTF. The CDR3 DNA sequence: TGCGCCAGCAGCCCCGGGGGAGGGCGCAGCGGCTACACCTTC.